This TCR beta chain was retrieved from a study of blood T cell repertoires in COVID-19. Across the study: Acute and convalescent COVID-19 samples came from the United States, Italy and Spain. Sample material is recorded as cDNA or gDNA derived from T cells, B-cell-depleted T cells, or PBMCs.

This clone was observed once. In the original workflow: Counts of nucleated cells, estimated from reference gene primer amplification, were obtained. This table comes from immunoSEQ multiplex PCR, and its TCRdb copy is limited to in-frame clones, with some not included. The V and J calls and the clone size are those of that table, but D and trimming were determined from the DNA. The sample lists more than 200,000 clones; approximately 90% were seen once. J was trimmed by 3 bases and V by 7 bases; bases with no gene match: 8. The CDR3 spans 15 residues. The germline gives CDR1 SQVTM, CDR2 ANQGSEA. Material for sequencing was peripheral blood. The TCR sequence derives from a woman aged 35 to 49 who had recovered from COVID-19. The V call is TRBV29-1, the J call TRBJ2-1, with 11 bases identical to TRBD2. The CDR3 coding sequence is TGCAGCGCTATCCTAGCGGGAGGTGTCTACAATGAGCAGTTCTTC. This codes for CSAILAGGVYNEQFF.